This T cell receptor (beta chain) was sequenced during a study of cytomegalovirus exposure and HLA in healthy donors. This table comes from immunoSEQ multiplex PCR, and its TCRdb copy is limited to in-frame clones, with some not included. The sample lists about 50,000 clones, 90% to 95% occurring once. The CDR3 has 17 residues. The clonotype was recovered from a man aged 18 to 29 in good health and CMV-seronegative. The sample comprised PBMCs. The chain links TRBV21-1 to TRBJ2-7; the D call TRBD2 from the table was never checked on the DNA. TRBV21-1 is annotated as a pseudogene. The CDR3 loop is CASSKQFGLAGSYEQYF. CDR3 sequence (DNA): TGTGCCAGCAGCAAACAATTTGGACTAGCGGGATCCTACGAGCAGTACTTC.